Listed below are T cell receptor beta chains from one sample, sequenced in a study of T cells in Graves' hyperthyroidism and ophthalmopathy. TCRdb used MiXCR to reprocess the multiplex PCR reads, holding one entry per CDR3 protein. Counted here are hundreds of thousands of distinct CDR3 sequences, 14% occurring once; the ten biggest clones make up about 12%. Source material: blood. The receptors derive from a woman aged 50 to 60 with Graves' ophthalmopathy. Each CDR3 is given with its conserved first and last residue. Each record gives: CDR3 protein, J gene, V gene, D gene. The D gene is left open where the match is weak.

CAITQGQGYNEQFF | TRBJ2-1 | TRBV10-3 | TRBD1
CASSRDRTYEQYF | TRBJ2-7 | TRBV7-2 | NA
CASSHAKTSGRKNTGELFF | TRBJ2-2 | TRBV4-1 | TRBD2
CASSRITSAKSSYEQYF | TRBJ2-7 | TRBV27 | TRBD2
CSAREGSGNLYNEQFF | TRBJ2-1 | TRBV20-1 | TRBD2
CASSLATVAETQYF | TRBJ2-5 | TRBV7-9 | NA
CASTPGPGSFMNTQYF | TRBJ2-3 | TRBV7-3 | NA
CASSYGRRNTEAFF | TRBJ1-1 | TRBV6-2/TRBV6-3 | NA
CAWRGTFSTDTQYF | TRBJ2-3 | TRBV30 | NA
CSARAKGQNGIYGYTF | TRBJ1-2 | TRBV20-1 | NA
CASSQDGGAGPRGAQYF | TRBJ2-3 | TRBV7-8 | NA